This T cell receptor beta chain originates from a study of blood T cell repertoires in COVID-19. Turning to the study itself: Samples came from the United States, Italy and Spain, spanning acute and convalescent COVID-19.

Everyone who took part was 18 to 89 years old, and they came from roughly 25 US areas. Categorization into cohorts depended on clinical history that participants reported. In the authors' workflow: Reference gene primer amplification in the assay estimated nucleated cell counts. Clones were read by immunoSEQ multiplex PCR, and TCRdb kept only the in-frame ones, dropping some. The V and J calls and clone size are taken from that table; D and trimming were inferred from the DNA. The sample carries 100,000 to 150,000 clones, roughly 90% recorded once. The CDR3 consists of 13 residues. After removal of 6 bases from V and 0 bases from J, the junction contained 5 bases not matched to a gene. CDR1 and CDR2 (germline): SQVTM, ANQGSEA.

The sequencing sample was made of PBMCs or T cells enriched from blood (not recorded which). This clonotype originated in a woman between 45 and 60 years old who had recovered from COVID-19. The chain couples TRBV29-1 to TRBJ2-7; 7 bases align to TRBD2. The CDR3 DNA reads as TGCAGCGTGAACGGGGGGAGCTCCTACGAGCAGTACTTC. Its translation is CSVNGGSSYEQYF.